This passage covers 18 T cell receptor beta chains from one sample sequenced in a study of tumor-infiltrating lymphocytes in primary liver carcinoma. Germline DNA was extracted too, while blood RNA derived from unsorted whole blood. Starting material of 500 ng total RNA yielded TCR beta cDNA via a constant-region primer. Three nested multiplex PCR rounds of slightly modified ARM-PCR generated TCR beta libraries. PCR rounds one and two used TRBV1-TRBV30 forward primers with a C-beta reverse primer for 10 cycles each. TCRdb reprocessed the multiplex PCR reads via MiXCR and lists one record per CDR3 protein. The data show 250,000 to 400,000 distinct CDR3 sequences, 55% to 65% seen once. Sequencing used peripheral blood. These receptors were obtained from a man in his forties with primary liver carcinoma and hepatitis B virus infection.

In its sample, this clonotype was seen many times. The CDR3 loop reads CSVSEGHREKLFF. The DNA for the CDR3 is TGCAGCGTGTCCGAGGGGCATCGTGAAAAACTGTTTTTT. V usage is TRBV29-1 and J usage is TRBJ1-4, with D perhaps TRBD1 (5 bases). Deletions cut 6 bases from V and 7 bases from J, with 15 bases between. Germline V lookup: CDR1 SQVTM, CDR2 ANQGSEA. The length of the CDR3 is 13 residues.

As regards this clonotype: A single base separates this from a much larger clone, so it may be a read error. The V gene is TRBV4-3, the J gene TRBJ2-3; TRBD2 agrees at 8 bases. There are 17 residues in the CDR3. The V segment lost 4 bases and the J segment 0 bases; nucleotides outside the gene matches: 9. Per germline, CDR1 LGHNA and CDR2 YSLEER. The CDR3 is CASSRILAGMSTDTQYF. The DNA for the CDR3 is TGCGCCAGCAGCCGGATTCTAGCGGGCATGAGCACAGATACGCAGTATTTT.

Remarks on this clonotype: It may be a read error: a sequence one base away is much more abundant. CDR3 coding DNA: TGCGCCAGCAACCAAGCTAGCCTAGCGGGAGGAGGGGATGAGCAGTTCTTC. It specifies CASNQASLAGGGDEQFF. This rearrangement joins TRBV4-1 to TRBJ2-1; 11 nucleotides line up with TRBD2. Germline V CDR1 and CDR2: MGHRA, YSYEKL. The CDR3 has 17 residues.

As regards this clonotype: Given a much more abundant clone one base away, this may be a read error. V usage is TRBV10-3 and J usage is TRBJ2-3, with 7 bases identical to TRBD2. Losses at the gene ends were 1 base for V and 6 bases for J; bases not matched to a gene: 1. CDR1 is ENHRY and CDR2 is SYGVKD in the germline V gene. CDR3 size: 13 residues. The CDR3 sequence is CAISEWEGDTQYF. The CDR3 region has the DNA TGTGCCATCAGTGAGTGGGAGGGGGATACGCAGTATTTT.

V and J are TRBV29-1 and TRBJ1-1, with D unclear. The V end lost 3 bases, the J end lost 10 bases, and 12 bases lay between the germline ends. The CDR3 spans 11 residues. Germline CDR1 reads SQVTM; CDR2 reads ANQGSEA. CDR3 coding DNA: TGCAGCGTTGAGAGGAACATTGGAGCTTTCTTT. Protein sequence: CSVERNIGAFF.

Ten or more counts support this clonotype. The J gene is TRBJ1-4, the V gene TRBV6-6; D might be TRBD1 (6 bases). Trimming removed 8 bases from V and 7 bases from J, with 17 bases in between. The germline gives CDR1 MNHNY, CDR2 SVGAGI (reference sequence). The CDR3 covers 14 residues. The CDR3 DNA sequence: TGTGCCAGCCATCCCCAGGGGCTGTTTGAAAAACTGTTTTTT. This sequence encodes CASHPQGLFEKLFF.

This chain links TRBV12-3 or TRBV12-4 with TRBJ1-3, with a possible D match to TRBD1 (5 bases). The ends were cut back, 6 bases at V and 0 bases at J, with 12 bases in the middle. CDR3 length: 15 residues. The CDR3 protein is CASSPTAFSGNTIYF. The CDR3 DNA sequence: TGTGCCAGCAGCCCGACAGCTTTCTCTGGAAACACCATATATTTT.

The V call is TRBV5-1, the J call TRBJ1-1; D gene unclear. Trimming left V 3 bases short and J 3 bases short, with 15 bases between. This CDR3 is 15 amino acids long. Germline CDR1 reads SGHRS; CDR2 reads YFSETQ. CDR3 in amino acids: CASSSSYSAYTEAFF. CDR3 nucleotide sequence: TGCGCCAGCAGCTCTTCCTATTCCGCGTACACTGAAGCTTTCTTT.

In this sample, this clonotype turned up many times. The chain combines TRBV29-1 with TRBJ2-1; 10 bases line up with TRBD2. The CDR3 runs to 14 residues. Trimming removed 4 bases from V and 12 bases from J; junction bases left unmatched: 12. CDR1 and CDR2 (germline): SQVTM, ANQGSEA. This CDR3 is CSVAGASGRAGQFF. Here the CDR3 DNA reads TGCAGCGTTGCCGGGGCTAGCGGGAGAGCAGGGCAGTTCTTC.

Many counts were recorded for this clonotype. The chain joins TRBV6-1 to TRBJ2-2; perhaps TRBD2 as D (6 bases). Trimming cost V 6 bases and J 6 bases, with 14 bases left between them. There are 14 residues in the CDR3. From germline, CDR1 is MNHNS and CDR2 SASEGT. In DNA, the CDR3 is TGTGCCAGCAGACCGGGGCCGGGGGCCGGGGAGCTGTTTTTT. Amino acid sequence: CASRPGPGAGELFF.

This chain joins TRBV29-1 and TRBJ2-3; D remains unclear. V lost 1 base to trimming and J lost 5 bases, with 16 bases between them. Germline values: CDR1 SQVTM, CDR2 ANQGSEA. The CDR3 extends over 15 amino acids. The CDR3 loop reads CSVEGTRFRRDTQYF. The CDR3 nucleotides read TGCAGCGTTGAAGGAACCAGGTTTAGAAGAGATACGCAGTATTTT.

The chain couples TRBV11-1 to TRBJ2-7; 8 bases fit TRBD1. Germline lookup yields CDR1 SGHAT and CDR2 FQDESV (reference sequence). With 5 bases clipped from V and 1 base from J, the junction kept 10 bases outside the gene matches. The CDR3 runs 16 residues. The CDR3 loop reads CASSETRTGHSYEQYF. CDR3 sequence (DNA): TGTGCCAGCAGCGAAACCCGGACAGGGCATTCCTACGAGCAGTACTTC.

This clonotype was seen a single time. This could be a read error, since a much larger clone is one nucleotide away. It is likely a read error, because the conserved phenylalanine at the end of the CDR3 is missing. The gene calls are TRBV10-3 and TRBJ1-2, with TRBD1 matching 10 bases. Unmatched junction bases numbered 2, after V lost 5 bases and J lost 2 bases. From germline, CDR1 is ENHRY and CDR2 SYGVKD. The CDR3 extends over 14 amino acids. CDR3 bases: TGTGCCATCAGTCGGGGACAGGGGAACTATGGCTACACCATC. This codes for CAISRGQGNYGYTI.

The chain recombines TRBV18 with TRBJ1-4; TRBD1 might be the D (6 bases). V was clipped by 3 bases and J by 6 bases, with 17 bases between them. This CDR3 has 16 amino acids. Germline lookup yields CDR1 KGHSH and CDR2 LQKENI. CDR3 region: CASSPTQGGLDEKLFF. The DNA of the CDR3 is TGTGCCAGCTCACCGACACAGGGAGGATTAGATGAAAAACTGTTTTTT.

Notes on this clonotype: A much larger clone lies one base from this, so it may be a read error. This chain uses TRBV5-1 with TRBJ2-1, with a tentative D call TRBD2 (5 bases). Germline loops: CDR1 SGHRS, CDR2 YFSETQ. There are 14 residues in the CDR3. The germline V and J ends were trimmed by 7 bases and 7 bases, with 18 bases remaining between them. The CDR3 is CASRTRGRGNEQFF. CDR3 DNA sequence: TGCGCCAGCCGAACTAGAGGGAGAGGGAATGAGCAGTTCTTC. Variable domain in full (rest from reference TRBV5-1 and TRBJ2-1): KAGVTQTPRYLIKTRGQQVTLSCSPISGHRSVSWYQQTPGQGLQFLFEYFSETQRNKGNFPGRFSGRQFSNSRSEMNVSTLELGDSALYLCASRTRGRGNEQFFGPGTRLTVL.

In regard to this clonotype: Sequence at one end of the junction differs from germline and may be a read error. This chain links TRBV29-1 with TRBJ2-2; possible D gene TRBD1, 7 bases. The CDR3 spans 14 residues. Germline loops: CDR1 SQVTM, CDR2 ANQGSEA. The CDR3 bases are TGCAGAGTCTATGGGACAGTGGGTCGCGGGGAGCTCTTTTTT. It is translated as CRVYGTVGRGELFF.

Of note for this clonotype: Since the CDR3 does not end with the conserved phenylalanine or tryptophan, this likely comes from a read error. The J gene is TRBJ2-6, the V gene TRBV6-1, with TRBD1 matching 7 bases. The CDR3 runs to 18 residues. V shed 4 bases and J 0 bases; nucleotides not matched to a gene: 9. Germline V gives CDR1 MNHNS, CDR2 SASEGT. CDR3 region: CASSGYRGPTSGANVLTL. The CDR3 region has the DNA TGTGCCAGCAGTGGATACAGGGGTCCTACCTCTGGGGCCAACGTCCTGACTCTC.

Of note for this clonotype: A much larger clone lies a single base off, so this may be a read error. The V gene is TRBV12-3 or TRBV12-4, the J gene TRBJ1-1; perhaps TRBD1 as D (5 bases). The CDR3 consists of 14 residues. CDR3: CASTHTGVNTEASF. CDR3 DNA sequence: TGTGCCAGCACTCACACGGGGGTGAACACTGAAGCTTCCTTT.